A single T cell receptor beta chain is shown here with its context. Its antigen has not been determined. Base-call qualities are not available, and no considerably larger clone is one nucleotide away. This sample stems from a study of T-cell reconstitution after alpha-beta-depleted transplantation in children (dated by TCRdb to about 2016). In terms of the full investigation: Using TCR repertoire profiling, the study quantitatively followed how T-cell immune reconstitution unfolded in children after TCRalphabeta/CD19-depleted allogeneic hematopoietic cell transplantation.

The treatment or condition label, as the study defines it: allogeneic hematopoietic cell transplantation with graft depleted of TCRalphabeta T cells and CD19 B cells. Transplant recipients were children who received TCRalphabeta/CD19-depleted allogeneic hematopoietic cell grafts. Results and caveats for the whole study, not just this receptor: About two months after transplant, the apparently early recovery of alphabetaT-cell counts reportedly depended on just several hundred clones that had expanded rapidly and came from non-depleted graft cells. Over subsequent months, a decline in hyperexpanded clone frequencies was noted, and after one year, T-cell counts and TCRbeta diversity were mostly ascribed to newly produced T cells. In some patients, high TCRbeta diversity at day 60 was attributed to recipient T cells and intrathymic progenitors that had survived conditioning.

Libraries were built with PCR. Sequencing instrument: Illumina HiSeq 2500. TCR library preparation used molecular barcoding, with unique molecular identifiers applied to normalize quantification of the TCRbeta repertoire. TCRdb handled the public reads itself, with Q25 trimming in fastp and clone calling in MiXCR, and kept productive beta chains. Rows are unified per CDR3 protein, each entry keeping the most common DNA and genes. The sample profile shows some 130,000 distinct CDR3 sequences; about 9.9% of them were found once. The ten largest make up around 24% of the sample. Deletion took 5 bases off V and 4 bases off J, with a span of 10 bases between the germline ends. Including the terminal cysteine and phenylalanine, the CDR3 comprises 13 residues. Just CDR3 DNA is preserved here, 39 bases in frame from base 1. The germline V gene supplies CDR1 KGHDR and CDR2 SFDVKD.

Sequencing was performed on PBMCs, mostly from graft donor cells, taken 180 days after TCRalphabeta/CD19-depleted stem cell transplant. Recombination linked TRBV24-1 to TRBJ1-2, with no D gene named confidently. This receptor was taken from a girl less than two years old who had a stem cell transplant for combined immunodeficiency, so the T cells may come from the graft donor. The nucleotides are TGTGCCACCAGTGCGGAGACCTTCTATGGCTACACCTTC. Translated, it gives CATSAETFYGYTF.